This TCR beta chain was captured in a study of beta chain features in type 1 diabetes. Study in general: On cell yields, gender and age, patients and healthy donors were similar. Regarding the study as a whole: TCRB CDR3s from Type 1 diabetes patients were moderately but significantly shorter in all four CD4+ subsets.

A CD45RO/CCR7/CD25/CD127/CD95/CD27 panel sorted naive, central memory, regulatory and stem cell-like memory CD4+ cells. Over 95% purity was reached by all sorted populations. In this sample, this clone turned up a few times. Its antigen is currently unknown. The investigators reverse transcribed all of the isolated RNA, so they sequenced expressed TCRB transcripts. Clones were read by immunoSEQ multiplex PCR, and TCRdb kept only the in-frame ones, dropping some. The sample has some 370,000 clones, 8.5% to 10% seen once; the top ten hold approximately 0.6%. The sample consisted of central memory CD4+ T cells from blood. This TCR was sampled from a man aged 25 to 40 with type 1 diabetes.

CDR3 DNA sequence: TGTGCCTGGAGTGCCCGGACCCATCAGCCCCAGCATTTT. Translation gives CAWSARTHQPQHF. The chain combines TRBV30 with TRBJ1-5; unclear D gene. Germline values: CDR1 GTSNPN, CDR2 SVGIG (reference sequence). Trimming pared 1 base from V and 5 bases from J, leaving 9 bases between. The CDR3 runs 13 residues. Filled out from reference TRBV30 and TRBJ1-5, the complete variable domain reads SQTIHQWPATLVQPVGSPLSLECTVEGTSNPNLYWYRQAAGRGLQLLFYSVGIGQISSEVPQNLSASRPQDRQFILSSKKLLLSDSGFYLCAWSARTHQPQHFGDGTRLSIL.